This TCR beta chain was documented in a study of T cells in Graves' hyperthyroidism and ophthalmopathy. Looking at the study overall: Peripheral blood was obtained at initial diagnosis, preceding any treatment. Study-wide results and limits: Most clonotypes expanded in the thyroid (above 0.001) were also present in blood.

Patients aged 18 to 65 had newly diagnosed hyperthyroidism of under 2 months' duration. The PBMCs had their origin in roughly 9.8 ml of fresh peripheral blood. Unmatched junction bases numbered 2, after V lost 6 bases and J lost 6 bases. The germline CDR1 and CDR2 sequences are DFQATT and SNEGSKA (reference sequence). The CDR3 is 12 amino acids. On this clonotype itself: Its antigen is unidentified.

What was amplified from RNA transcripts were TCR beta CDR3 regions. First-round RT-PCR targeting the TCR CDR3 was performed with the HTBI primer set. MiXCR, applied by TCRdb to the multiplex PCR reads, yields one record per CDR3 protein. The table has 300,000 to 450,000 distinct CDR3 sequences, approximately 25% seen once. The receptor's source is a man aged 45-65 years with Graves' hyperthyroidism. Sequencing input: blood. The V call is TRBV20-1, the J call TRBJ2-2, with 9 positions matching TRBD1. This CDR3 is CSAHRGPGELFF. The DNA for the CDR3 is TGCAGTGCCCACAGGGGGCCCGGGGAGCTGTTTTTT.